This T cell receptor (beta chain) was observed in a study of T cells after yellow fever vaccination. Findings of the study overall: Reappearance after the booster was seen for most primary-vaccination clones, at about 95% CD4 and more than 80% CD8. Weaker overall, the secondary response nonetheless peaked faster (day 5 versus 15). Relatively few clonotypes were ones that appeared in both CD4 and CD8 compartments.

This clonotype turned up a few times. Antigen specificity is unknown. Germline loops: CDR1 LGHNA, CDR2 YSLEER. The V end lost 3 bases, the J end lost 7 bases, and 16 bases lay between the germline ends. This CDR3 contains 15 residues. Template switching by 5'RACE produced TCR cDNA, adding a universal primer site and UMIs. TCRdb called the 5' RACE reads again in MiXCR, with one record for every CDR3 protein. The sample lists 450,000 to 550,000 distinct CDR3 sequences, just over 20% seen once, with around 17% in the top ten. The V and J genes are TRBV4-3 and TRBJ2-1; D call uncertain. This sample comprised PBMCs, obtained more than 20 days after the first yellow fever vaccination. This clonotype was obtained from a man younger than 30 who received the YFV17D yellow fever vaccine. CDR3: CASSHVTDRGNEQFF. CDR3 nucleotide sequence: TGCGCCAGCAGCCACGTAACAGACCGAGGAAATGAGCAGTTCTTC.